This T cell receptor (beta chain) was documented in a study of beta chain features in type 1 diabetes. Study-wide context: Examined across all samples were roughly 100 million sorted cells.

V was clipped by 0 bases and J by 8 bases, with 16 bases between them. Germline V gene sequence: CDR1 GTSNPN, CDR2 SVGIG (reference sequence). This CDR3 contains 14 residues. Overall study results and limits: VDJ junctions from type 1 diabetes patients carried fewer insertions and larger deletions. Shortening of TCRB CDR3s, moderate but significant, appeared in all four CD4+ subsets of Type 1 diabetes patients. Within the patient group, naive, central memory and Treg TCRB repertoires appeared more similar to each other than within healthy donors.

CD4+ naive, central memory, regulatory and stem cell-like memory cells were sorted via CD45RO/CCR7/CD25/CD127/CD95/CD27. This clone came up a few times. The antigen remains undetermined. Expressed TCRB transcripts were sequenced after all isolated RNA was converted to cDNA. Clones were read by immunoSEQ multiplex PCR, and TCRdb kept only the in-frame ones, dropping some. This table holds 200,000 to 250,000 clones, over 11% found once. This chain joins TRBV30 and TRBJ1-2; TRBD1 is a possible D gene (5 bases). Sequencing was carried out using naive CD4+ T cells from blood. The sequence was obtained from a man aged 30 to 39 with type 1 diabetes. The CDR3 spells CAWSVWGEGRGYTF. CDR3 coding DNA: TGTGCCTGGAGTGTATGGGGGGAAGGAAGAGGCTACACCTTC.